This section outlines one T cell receptor (beta chain) sequence together with its context. As originally analysed: Estimation of nucleated cell counts was performed using reference gene primer amplification. Method: immunoSEQ multiplex PCR; TCRdb's copy keeps in-frame clones and lacks some. D and trimming come from the DNA, and the V and J calls and clone size come from that table. The table lists 150,000 to 200,000 clones, about 93% of them singletons. This entry comes from a study of blood T cell repertoires in COVID-19. Turning to the study itself: The United States, Italy and Spain provided the acute and convalescent COVID-19 samples. From T cells, B-cell-depleted T cells, or PBMCs came the material, which was cDNA or gDNA.

Material: peripheral blood. The source is a woman between 45 and 60 years old with acute or convalescent COVID-19.

CDR3 sequence (DNA): TGTGCCAGCAGCTCGGAAAAACTGTTTTTT. It encodes CASSSEKLFF. V gene TRBV6-5 combines with J gene TRBJ1-4; D is ambiguous. Germline CDR1 reads MNHEY; CDR2 reads SVGAGI. There are 10 residues in the CDR3. The germline V and J ends were trimmed by 6 bases and 8 bases, with 4 bases remaining between them.